The 20 T cell receptor beta chains listed next were all sequenced from one sample in a study of blood T cell repertoires in COVID-19. Only in-frame clones appear in the TCRdb table, and some are missing; sequencing was by immunoSEQ multiplex PCR. In the table there are approximately 330,000 clones, over 85% of which are singletons. Sequenced sample: PBMCs or T cells enriched from blood (not recorded which). These receptors originate from a woman between 25 and 40 years old who had recovered from COVID-19.

This chain uses TRBV28 with TRBJ1-2, with TRBD1 matching over 8 bases. This CDR3 is 15 amino acids long. Germline V lookup: CDR1 MDHEN, CDR2 SYDVKM. The J segment lost 9 bases and the V segment lost 6 bases, leaving 15 bases of the junction unmatched. The CDR3, as DNA: TGTGCCAGCAGCTCCCCCCCAGGGGGCAGGGGTAGCTACACCTTC. Translating gives CASSSPPGGRGSYTF.

This chain connects TRBV5-8 to TRBJ2-3; the D is unclear. The CDR3 length is 15 residues. Looked up from germline, CDR1 is SGHTS and CDR2 is YDEGEE. The ends were cut back, 0 bases at V and 6 bases at J, with 14 bases in the middle. The CDR3 sequence: CASSLGVTPQDTQYF. DNA for the CDR3: TGTGCCAGCAGCTTGGGGGTGACTCCCCAGGATACGCAGTATTTT.

This rearrangement joins TRBV7-2 to TRBJ2-4, with 7 bases aligning to TRBD1. The CDR3 has 17 residues. V was clipped by 3 bases and J by 1 base; unmatched bases: 9. Germline V lookup: CDR1 SGHTA, CDR2 FQGNSA. In DNA form, the CDR3 reads TGTGCCAGCAGCTTCCATACCGGGACAGCTGCCAAAAACATTCAGTACTTC. This encodes CASSFHTGTAAKNIQYF.

V gene TRBV5-6 combines with J gene TRBJ2-6; possibly TRBD1 for D (6 bases). The germline V gene has CDR1 SGHDT and CDR2 YYEEEE. The length of the CDR3 is 18 residues. V gave up 1 base and J gave up 2 bases, with 16 bases separating them. In nucleotides, the CDR3 is TGTGCCAGCAGCTTGAGTTCCAGGGGCACACCTGGGGCCAACGTCCTGACTTTC. The encoded protein is CASSLSSRGTPGANVLTF.

The rearrangement links TRBV21-1 to TRBJ2-7; the D call in the table, TRBD2, was not verified against the DNA. TRBV21-1 is marked as a pseudogene. The CDR3 has 16 residues. The CDR3 loop is CASSPHHRSSSYEQYF. DNA of the CDR3: TGTGCCAGCAGCCCCCATCACCGGAGTAGCTCCTACGAGCAGTACTTC.

This sequence joins TRBV5-6 and TRBJ2-5, with 8 bases that match TRBD1. CDR1 and CDR2 (germline): SGHDT, YYEEEE. After removal of 9 bases from V and 1 base from J, the junction contained 8 bases not matched to a gene. This CDR3 is 14 amino acids long. This CDR3 reads CATTFGTGQETQYF. The DNA for the CDR3 is TGTGCCACTACGTTTGGGACAGGCCAAGAGACCCAGTACTTC.

This clone was counted a few times. The gene calls are TRBV6-4 and TRBJ2-1; TRBD2 might be the D (5 bases). V lost 0 bases, J lost 5 bases, and 8 bases lay in between. CDR3 size: 14 residues. Germline lookup yields CDR1 MRHNA and CDR2 SNTAGT. CDR3 residues: CASSDSWEHNEQFF. The CDR3 DNA reads TGTGCCAGCAGTGACTCGTGGGAGCACAATGAGCAGTTCTTC.

The chain employs TRBV19 and TRBJ2-7; D possibly corresponds to TRBD2 (6 bases). V was cut by 4 bases and J by 2 bases, with 9 bases left in between. The CDR3 covers 13 residues. Germline CDR1 LNHDA, CDR2 SQIVND (reference sequence). Written as DNA, the CDR3 is TGTGCCAGTAGTAAGGAGGGTACCTACGAGCAGTACTTC. It translates to CASSKEGTYEQYF. The variable domain in full, with the rest retrieved from reference TRBV19 and TRBJ2-7, is DGGITQSPKYLFRKEGQNVTLSCEQNLNHDAMYWYRQDPGQGLRLIYYSQIVNDFQKGDIAEGYSVSREKKESFPLTVTSAQKNPTAFYLCASSKEGTYEQYFGPGTRLTVT.

V and J are TRBV9 and TRBJ2-3, with 8 bases lining up with TRBD2. V trimming: 0 bases; J trimming: 0 bases; junction bases outside the gene matches: 3. This CDR3 is 16 amino acids long. Germline V CDR1 and CDR2: SGDLS, YYNGEE. As DNA, the CDR3 is TGTGCCAGCAGCGTAGTATCTAGCGGGAGCACAGATACGCAGTATTTT. Residues: CASSVVSSGSTDTQYF.

This rearrangement joins TRBV5-4 to TRBJ2-1; no firm D call. This CDR3 has 15 residues. V was cut by 4 bases and J by 5 bases, with 16 bases left in between. Germline assignment: CDR1 SGHNT and CDR2 YYREEE (reference sequence). CDR3 loop: CASSTRSPANNEQFF. CDR3 coding DNA: TGTGCCAGCAGCACGAGGTCGCCTGCGAACAATGAGCAGTTCTTC. Variable domain in full (rest from reference TRBV5-4 and TRBJ2-1): ETGVTQSPTHLIKTRGQQVTLRCSSQSGHNTVSWYQQALGQGPQFIFQYYREEENGRGNFPPRFSGLQFPNYSSELNVNALELDDSALYLCASSTRSPANNEQFFGPGTRLTVL.

The chain combines TRBV18 with TRBJ2-1; 12 bases agree with TRBD2. The J segment lost 5 bases and the V segment lost 3 bases, leaving 5 bases of the junction unmatched. The CDR3 has 16 amino acids. Germline values: CDR1 KGHSH, CDR2 LQKENI. Written as DNA, the CDR3 is TGTGCCAGCTCACCGACCCGACTAGCGGGAGACAATGAGCAGTTCTTC. The encoded protein is CASSPTRLAGDNEQFF.

The rearrangement uses TRBV4-2 and TRBJ2-1, with 9 bases identical to TRBD2. Germline values: CDR1 LGHNA, CDR2 YNFKEQ. Trimming removed 6 bases from V and 0 bases from J; junction bases left unmatched: 3. This CDR3 comprises 15 residues. CDR3 sequence (DNA): TGTGCCAGCAGAACGACTAGCGGCTCCTACAATGAGCAGTTCTTC. Residues: CASRTTSGSYNEQFF.

The chain carries TRBV12-5 and TRBJ2-1; 13 nucleotides align to TRBD2. V dropped 7 bases and J dropped 7; count of bases not matched to a gene: 16. The CDR3 is 18 residues long. Germline loops: CDR1 LGHNT, CDR2 FRNRAP. The DNA of the CDR3 is TGTGCTAGTGCCAAAAGACAGTGGACTAGCGGGAGTGGGAATGAGCAGTTCTTC. Its protein product is CASAKRQWTSGSGNEQFF.

This rearrangement joins TRBV9 to TRBJ1-1; D remains ambiguous. Trimming cost V 4 bases and J 6 bases, with 10 bases left between them. Germline CDR1 and CDR2: SGDLS and YYNGEE. The CDR3 is made up of 12 amino acids. The CDR3 region is CASSSPSAEAFF. CDR3 DNA sequence: TGTGCCAGCAGCTCCCCCTCCGCTGAAGCTTTCTTT.

This chain joins TRBV30 and TRBJ2-7, with 13 bases identical to TRBD2. The CDR3 length is 24 residues. The V segment lost 0 bases and the J segment 2 bases; nucleotides outside the gene matches: 28. Germline assignment: CDR1 GTSNPN and CDR2 SVGIG (reference sequence). The CDR3 nucleotides read TGTGCCTGGAGTGTACGGGTAGGGGGACAGGTGGCCGGGCGGACTAGCGGGAGCCCCTACGAGCAGTACTTC. Amino acid sequence: CAWSVRVGGQVAGRTSGSPYEQYF.

The chain carries TRBV5-4 and TRBJ2-1, with TRBD2 matching 13 bases. V lost 1 base and J lost 4; bases outside the gene matches: 5. CDR1 and CDR2 (germline): SGHNT, YYREEE (reference sequence). The CDR3 runs 17 residues. CDR3 sequence (DNA): TGTGCCAGCAGCTTGTTACTAGCGGGAGGGCCATACAATGAGCAGTTCTTC. It yields the protein CASSLLLAGGPYNEQFF.

This clone occurred a few times. The chain uses TRBV7-8 and TRBJ2-7; a weak D match, TRBD2 (6 bases). From germline, CDR1 is SGHVS and CDR2 FQNEAQ. Trimming removed 9 bases from V and 11 bases from J, with 20 bases in between. This CDR3 spans 12 amino acids. DNA of the CDR3: TGTGCCAGTAAGGACTACACGGGCGGGGAGTACTTC. The encoded protein is CASKDYTGGEYF.

The chain recombines TRBV28 with TRBJ2-5, with TRBD2 as a possible D gene (6 bases). The CDR3 is 16 amino acids. Trimming pared 4 bases from V and 1 base from J, leaving 16 bases between. Germline CDR1 is MDHEN and CDR2 is SYDVKM. This CDR3 is CASSYYRRGVQETQYF. The CDR3 DNA reads TGTGCCAGCAGTTACTATCGGAGGGGAGTCCAAGAGACCCAGTACTTC.

The chain is built from TRBV11-2 and TRBJ1-4, with D uncertain. CDR1 and CDR2 from the germline V gene are SGHAT and FQNNGV. Trimming stripped 4 bases from V and 8 bases from J, with 20 bases between. CDR3 size: 16 residues. This chain's CDR3 is CASSYQRSGMVEKLFF. The CDR3 region has the DNA TGTGCCAGCAGCTATCAGCGGTCCGGGATGGTGGAAAAACTGTTTTTT.

The chain joins TRBV29-1 to TRBJ1-2; D might be TRBD1 (6 bases). Germline lookup yields CDR1 SQVTM and CDR2 ANQGSEA. The V and J ends lost 7 bases and 1 base respectively, with 10 bases between them. The CDR3 is 12 amino acids. The CDR3 sequence is CSGGGGNYGYTF. The CDR3 coding sequence is TGCAGCGGGGGAGGGGGTAACTATGGCTACACCTTC.